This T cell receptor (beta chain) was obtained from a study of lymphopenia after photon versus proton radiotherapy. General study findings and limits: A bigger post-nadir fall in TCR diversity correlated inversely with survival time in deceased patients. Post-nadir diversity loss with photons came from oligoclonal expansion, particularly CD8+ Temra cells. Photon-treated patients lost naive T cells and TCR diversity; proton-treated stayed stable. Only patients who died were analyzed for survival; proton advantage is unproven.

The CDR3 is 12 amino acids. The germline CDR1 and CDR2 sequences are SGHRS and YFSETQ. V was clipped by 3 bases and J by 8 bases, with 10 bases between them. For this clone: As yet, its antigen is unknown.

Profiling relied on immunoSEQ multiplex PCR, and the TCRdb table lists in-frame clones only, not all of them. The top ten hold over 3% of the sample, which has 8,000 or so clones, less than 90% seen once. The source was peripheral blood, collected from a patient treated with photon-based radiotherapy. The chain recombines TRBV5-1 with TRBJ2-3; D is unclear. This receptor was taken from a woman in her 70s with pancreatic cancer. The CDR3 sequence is CASSSDHRTQYF. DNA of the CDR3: TGCGCCAGCAGCTCGGACCATCGTACGCAGTATTTT.